Below are 12 T cell receptor beta chains sequenced from a single sample in a study of spatial heterogeneity in lung cancer. MiXCR, run by TCRdb on the 5' RACE reads, gives a single entry per CDR3 protein. The sample yields 40,000 to 55,000 distinct CDR3 sequences, about 6.5% seen once. Noted time point: sample taken at primary tumor resection. The sample was PBMCs, taken at surgery. The receptors were sampled from a female donor with early-stage non-small cell lung cancer.

The chain combines TRBV5-1 with TRBJ2-7; D possibly corresponds to TRBD1 (6 bases). This CDR3 has 14 residues. Germline CDR1 SGHRS, CDR2 YFSETQ. Deletions cut 4 bases from V and 0 bases from J, with 11 bases between. CDR3 DNA sequence: TGCGCCAGCAGCCCTCAACAGGGCTCCTACGAGCAGTACTTC. Translating it yields CASSPQQGSYEQYF.

The sample holds a few counts of this clonotype. The chain has TRBV5-1 and TRBJ1-1; D is possibly TRBD1 (5 bases). Between the trimmed V and J ends, which lost 0 bases and 5 bases, there was a span of 17 bases. Germline-derived CDR1 and CDR2 are SGHRS and YFSETQ. The CDR3 sequence is 16 residues long. CDR3 amino acids: CASSLATGQGGTEAFF. As DNA, the CDR3 is TGCGCCAGCAGCTTGGCCACCGGGCAGGGAGGGACTGAAGCTTTCTTT. Combining the CDR3 with reference TRBV5-1 and TRBJ1-1 gives the whole variable domain KAGVTQTPRYLIKTRGQQVTLSCSPISGHRSVSWYQQTPGQGLQFLFEYFSETQRNKGNFPGRFSGRQFSNSRSEMNVSTLELGDSALYLCASSLATGQGGTEAFFGQGTRLTVV.

The chain couples TRBV25-1 to TRBJ1-2; D perhaps matches TRBD1 (6 bases). CDR3 length: 15 residues. Looked up from germline, CDR1 is MGHDK and CDR2 is SYGVNS. Deletions cut 6 bases from V and 3 bases from J, with 17 bases between. The chain's CDR3 is CASRPRIGGDYGYTF. In nucleotides, the CDR3 is TGTGCCAGCAGACCCAGGATAGGGGGAGACTATGGCTACACCTTC.

This clonotype was counted many times. The CDR3 loop reads CASSQRRLALTDTQYF. The CDR3 DNA sequence: TGTGCCAGCAGCCAAAGGCGTCTAGCCTTGACAGATACGCAGTATTTT. The chain uses TRBV7-2 and TRBJ2-3, with D possibly being TRBD2 (5 bases). This CDR3 contains 16 residues. V lost 5 bases and J lost 3, with 18 bases in between. In germline, CDR1 is SGHTA, CDR2 FQGNSA. The full variable domain, its missing parts supplied by reference TRBV7-2 and TRBJ2-3, is GAGVSQSPSNKVTEKGKDVELRCDPISGHTALYWYRQSLGQGLEFLIYFQGNSAPDKSGLPSDRFSAERTGGSVSTLTIQRTQQEDSAVYLCASSQRRLALTDTQYFGPGTRLTVL.

This clonotype was detected only a few times. The V call is TRBV30, the J call TRBJ1-3, with TRBD1 identical over 7 bases. V lost 3 bases and J lost 3; bases outside the gene matches: 14. There are 17 residues in the CDR3. Germline V gives CDR1 GTSNPN, CDR2 SVGIG (reference sequence). As DNA, the CDR3 is TGTGCCTGGAGAGCAAGGACCGGGACAGCGCTTGGAAACACCATATATTTT. Its protein is CAWRARTGTALGNTIYF.

The V call is TRBV24-1, the J call TRBJ2-1, with 9 bases identical to TRBD1. The CDR3 runs 17 residues. CDR1 is KGHDR, CDR2 SFDVKD, per germline. J lost 0 bases, V lost 9 bases, and 11 bases had no gene match. In DNA form, the CDR3 reads TGTGCCACCTCGGGGACAGGGTCCCCAAACTCCTACAATGAGCAGTTCTTC. As protein: CATSGTGSPNSYNEQFF.

This chain links TRBV20-1 with TRBJ1-4; D unresolved. The CDR3 is made up of 13 amino acids. The germline V gene has CDR1 DFQATT and CDR2 SNEGSKA (reference sequence). V lost 5 bases and J lost 1, with 8 bases in between. Here the CDR3 reads CSAYSRTNEKLFF. In DNA form, the CDR3 reads TGCAGTGCTTACAGTAGAACTAATGAAAAACTGTTTTTT.

This clonotype came up many times. The rearrangement joins TRBV11-2 to TRBJ2-2; TRBD2 matches at 10 bases. The CDR3 runs to 15 residues. The germline V gene has CDR1 SGHAT and CDR2 FQNNGV. Trimming removed 8 bases from V and 7 bases from J; junction bases left unmatched: 10. As DNA, the CDR3 is TGTGCCAGCGCCATAAGCGGGGGGGCCATCGGGGAGCTGTTTTTT. Translated, it gives CASAISGGAIGELFF. The variable domain in full, completed from reference TRBV11-2 and TRBJ2-2, reads EAGVAQSPRYKIIEKRQSVAFWCNPISGHATLYWYQQILGQGPKLLIQFQNNGVVDDSQLPKDRFSAERLKGVDSTLKIQPAKLEDSAVYLCASAISGGAIGELFFGEGSRLTVL.

There are many counts of this clonotype. The chain recombines TRBV6-4 with TRBJ1-5; the match to TRBD1 covers 7 bases. Per the germline V gene, CDR1 is MRHNA and CDR2 is SNTAGT. V lost 6 bases to trimming and J lost 3 bases; unmatched junction nucleotides: 8. The CDR3 has 15 residues. The CDR3 DNA sequence: TGTGCCAGCAGCCCGACAGGGAGTGACAATCAGCCCCAGCATTTT. This gives the protein CASSPTGSDNQPQHF.

The chain couples TRBV6-5 to TRBJ1-1; TRBD1 might be the D (5 bases). CDR1 is MNHEY and CDR2 is SVGAGI in the germline V gene. V lost 2 bases and J lost 10, with 14 bases in between. CDR3 size: 13 residues. The CDR3 reads CASSYGTQGGAFF. The CDR3 DNA is TGTGCCAGCAGTTACGGCACCCAGGGCGGAGCTTTCTTT.

The chain employs TRBV5-1 and TRBJ2-2; 8 bases line up with TRBD2. This CDR3 has 15 amino acids. Trimming took 4 bases from V and 1 from J; bases not matched to a gene: 3. Germline lookup yields CDR1 SGHRS and CDR2 YFSETQ. CDR3: CASSLLAGNTGELFF. As DNA, the CDR3 is TGCGCCAGCAGCCTTCTAGCGGGGAACACCGGGGAGCTGTTTTTT.

This clonotype was picked up a small number of times. The rearrangement joins TRBV5-5 to TRBJ2-5; possible D gene TRBD2, 5 bases. The CDR3 contains 17 residues. Germline loops: CDR1 SGHKS, CDR2 YYEKEE (reference sequence). The V end was cut by 0 bases, the J end by 3 bases, with 18 bases between. The CDR3 DNA reads TGTGCCAGCAGCTTGGGGCATCAACGCCGGGGAAAAGAGACCCAGTACTTC. This translates into CASSLGHQRRGKETQYF.